This T cell receptor beta chain comes out of a study of T cells in Graves' hyperthyroidism and ophthalmopathy. Hyperthyroidism was newly diagnosed in patients aged 18 to 65 (duration under 2 months). Regarding the study as a whole: The authors' 13 V-J model separated ophthalmopathy from stable hyperthyroidism. Clonotypes that were expanded in thyroid above 0.001 mostly appeared in blood too.

What was amplified from RNA transcripts were TCR beta CDR3 regions. In the first-round RT-PCR of the TCR CDR3, the HTBI primer set was used. TCRdb redid the calling of the multiplex PCR reads with MiXCR, one entry per CDR3 protein. The sample has hundreds of thousands of distinct CDR3 sequences, 38% seen once. Concerning this clonotype itself: The antigen remains unidentified.

CDR1 is SEHNR and CDR2 is FQNEAQ in the germline V gene (reference sequence). CDR3 length: 14 residues. J lost 5 bases, V lost 2 bases, and 5 bases had no gene match. The TCR was taken from a man aged 18 to 30 with Graves' hyperthyroidism. The J gene is TRBJ2-7, the V gene TRBV7-9; 8 positions match TRBD1. The sample was blood. For the CDR3, the DNA is TGTGCCAGCAGCTTACAGGGGGCGCAGGACGAGCAGTACTTC. It is translated as CASSLQGAQDEQYF.